Below, 29 T cell receptor beta chains from the same sample are listed, as sequenced in a study of T cell responses to AZD1222 COVID-19 vaccine. The table came from immunoSEQ multiplex PCR; TCRdb's copy has only in-frame clones and leaves some out. Counted here are 80,000 to 100,000 clones, about 86% occurring once; the ten biggest clones make up roughly 6%. The sample here was peripheral blood, taken on day 0 of AZD1222 vaccination. The origin of the receptors is an adult in good health.

V gene TRBV19 combines with J gene TRBJ2-7, with a tentative D call TRBD2 (7 bases). V gave up 5 bases and J gave up 3 bases, with 17 bases separating them. CDR3 size: 15 residues. Germline lookup yields CDR1 LNHDA and CDR2 SQIVND (reference sequence). The chain's CDR3 is CASSQGGGFLYEQYF. CDR3 DNA sequence: TGTGCCAGTAGTCAAGGGGGGGGCTTCCTCTACGAGCAGTACTTC.

The chain joins TRBV5-4 to TRBJ1-4; the D gene is possibly TRBD1 (6 bases). Germline V gene sequence: CDR1 SGHNT, CDR2 YYREEE (reference sequence). This CDR3 has 16 residues. The V gene lost 4 bases and the J gene lost 0 bases, with 13 bases spanning the gap. This CDR3 reads CASSQGGGATNEKLFF. DNA of the CDR3: TGTGCCAGCAGCCAGGGAGGGGGTGCAACTAATGAAAAACTGTTTTTT.

V usage is TRBV28 and J usage is TRBJ2-7, with D possibly matching TRBD2 (5 bases). Germline V gene data show CDR1 as MDHEN and CDR2 as SYDVKM. V gave up 5 bases and J gave up 4 bases, with 15 bases separating them. The CDR3 sequence is 14 residues long. The CDR3 sequence: CASSISDGGYEQYF. DNA for the CDR3: TGTGCCAGCAGTATCTCGGATGGAGGTTACGAGCAGTACTTC.

The chain has TRBV6-6 and TRBJ2-5; TRBD1 matches at 9 bases. This CDR3 comprises 17 residues. Germline CDR1 MNHNY, CDR2 SVGAGI (reference sequence). Trimming removed 5 bases from V and 4 bases from J; junction bases left unmatched: 14. The DNA for the CDR3 is TGTGCCAGCAGTCAGCCCTTGACAGGGGGGATGGGAGAGACCCAGTACTTC. This encodes CASSQPLTGGMGETQYF.

The chain is built from TRBV12-3 or TRBV12-4 and TRBJ2-2; tentatively, D is TRBD1 or TRBD2 (5 bases each). The CDR3 runs to 13 residues. The germline V and J ends were trimmed by 6 bases and 7 bases, with 12 bases remaining between them. As DNA, the CDR3 is TGTGCCAGCAGGGGAATTGGGGGCGGGGAGCTGTTTTTT. Its translation: CASRGIGGGELFF.

The chain is built from TRBV30 and TRBJ1-1, with 7 bases that match TRBD1. From germline, CDR1 is GTSNPN and CDR2 SVGIG (reference sequence). V lost 0 bases to trimming and J lost 4 bases; unmatched junction nucleotides: 11. This CDR3 is 16 amino acids long. This CDR3 reads CAWSVVDRTPPTEAFF. The CDR3 nucleotides are TGTGCCTGGAGTGTCGTGGACAGGACACCACCCACTGAAGCTTTCTTT.

The chain employs TRBV6-1 and TRBJ1-5; no definite D call. This CDR3 is built from 14 residues. Trimming took 0 bases from V and 2 from J, leaving 5 bases between them. Germline-derived CDR1 and CDR2 are MNHNS and SASEGT. Here the CDR3 reads CASSEAVRNQPQHF. CDR3 DNA: TGTGCCAGCAGTGAAGCCGTGCGCAATCAGCCCCAGCATTTT.

The chain recombines TRBV11-2 with TRBJ1-6; unclear D gene. Between the trimmed V and J ends, which lost 5 bases and 6 bases, there was a span of 11 bases. The V gene's germline CDR1 is SGHAT and CDR2 FQNNGV. CDR3 length equals 14 residues. The CDR3 DNA reads as TGTGCCAGCAGCCATCTTAGCCGTAATTCACCCCTCCACTTT. Its protein is CASSHLSRNSPLHF.

The rearrangement uses TRBV19 and TRBJ1-4, with 10 nucleotides matching TRBD1. Germline V lookup: CDR1 LNHDA, CDR2 SQIVND (reference sequence). This CDR3 contains 14 residues. V gave up 5 bases and J gave up 8 bases; unmatched junction bases: 5. CDR3 sequence: CASSPGTGVEKLFF. The CDR3 DNA reads as TGTGCCAGTAGTCCCGGGACAGGGGTAGAAAAACTGTTTTTT.

The chain links TRBV30 to TRBJ1-1; no reliable D call. Trimming shortened V by 1 base and J by 4 bases, and 10 bases separated the two germline ends. CDR3 length equals 13 residues. The germline V gene encodes CDR1 GTSNPN and CDR2 SVGIG (reference sequence). CDR3 sequence: CAWSAAVGTEAFF. CDR3 bases: TGTGCCTGGAGTGCGGCTGTAGGCACTGAAGCTTTCTTT.

The rearrangement uses TRBV7-2 and TRBJ2-7, with D perhaps being TRBD1 or TRBD2 (5 bases each). CDR3 length: 15 residues. Trimming removed 5 bases at V and 3 bases at J, with 17 bases between. CDR1 is SGHTA, CDR2 FQGNSA, per germline. The DNA of the CDR3 is TGTGCCAGCAGCCTAGAGGGACGGACCCTCTACGAGCAGTACTTC. It translates to CASSLEGRTLYEQYF. The entire variable domain, with the rest obtained from reference TRBV7-2 and TRBJ2-7, is as follows: GAGVSQSPSNKVTEKGKDVELRCDPISGHTALYWYRQSLGQGLEFLIYFQGNSAPDKSGLPSDRFSAERTGGSVSTLTIQRTQQEDSAVYLCASSLEGRTLYEQYFGPGTRLTVT.

The rearrangement uses TRBV28 and TRBJ1-5; 7 nucleotides agree with TRBD1. Germline trimming cut 4 bases from V and 3 bases from J; bases unmatched to any gene: 9. Germline V gene sequence: CDR1 MDHEN, CDR2 SYDVKM. The CDR3 is 16 amino acids. The CDR3 is CASSSPSQGDNQPQHF. The CDR3 bases are TGTGCCAGCAGTTCCCCTTCCCAGGGGGACAATCAGCCCCAGCATTTT.

The genes are TRBV5-8 and TRBJ1-5; 7 nucleotides agree with TRBD1. The CDR3 extends over 14 amino acids. Germline V gene lookup returns CDR1 SGHTS and CDR2 YDEGEE. Losses at the gene ends were 1 base for V and 4 bases for J; bases not matched to a gene: 2. This CDR3 reads CASSLRGPNQPQHF. The CDR3 region has the DNA TGTGCCAGCAGCTTGAGGGGGCCAAATCAGCCCCAGCATTTT.

Concerning this clone: An end of the junction differs from the germline gene, which may be a read error. The chain combines TRBV12-3 or TRBV12-4 with TRBJ1-1, with D unresolved. The length of the CDR3 is 12 residues. DNA of the CDR3: TGTGCCAGCAGTTTCAGGAACGCTGAAGCTTTCTTT. Translation gives CASSFRNAEAFF.

This clone has just a few counts. The chain combines TRBV29-1 with TRBJ1-1; unclear D gene. The length of the CDR3 is 15 residues. Germline V gene sequence: CDR1 SQVTM, CDR2 ANQGSEA. V was shortened by 0 bases and J by 4 bases, with 15 bases between the two germline ends. CDR3 DNA: TGCAGCGTTGAAGATGTGGAGGATCGGCCCACTGAAGCTTTCTTT. The encoded protein is CSVEDVEDRPTEAFF.

This chain joins TRBV2 and TRBJ2-7; TRBD2 matches at 8 bases. Germline V CDR1 and CDR2: SNHLY, FYNNEI. The CDR3 spans 15 residues. J gave up 2 bases and V 7 bases, and 10 bases lay outside the gene matches. The CDR3 coding sequence is TGTGCCAGCATCCCTGGACTAGCTGGGACCTACGAGCAGTACTTC. The encoded protein is CASIPGLAGTYEQYF.

The chain couples TRBV29-1 to TRBJ2-7, with 9 positions matching TRBD2. Germline CDR1 is SQVTM and CDR2 is ANQGSEA. The CDR3 is 15 amino acids. V trimming: 5 bases; J trimming: 4 bases; junction bases outside the gene matches: 12. For the CDR3, the DNA is TGCAGCGTTTGGGCGGTGCGGGAGGGCCGATACGAGCAGTACTTC. Its protein is CSVWAVREGRYEQYF.

This rearrangement joins TRBV6-2 or TRBV6-3 to TRBJ1-2; the D gene is possibly TRBD1 (6 bases). Germline V gives CDR1 MNHEY, CDR2 SVGEGT. The CDR3 is 15 amino acids. V lost 4 bases and J lost 0, with 12 bases in between. The DNA for the CDR3 is TGTGCCAGCAGTTCCGAGGACAGAGCTAACTATGGCTACACCTTC. Protein sequence: CASSSEDRANYGYTF.

Comments on this clone: Germline is not matched at one junction end, which may reflect a read error. This chain joins TRBV6-5 and TRBJ2-3; D may be TRBD2 (6 bases). The CDR3 sequence is 15 residues long. Per the germline V gene, CDR1 is MNHEY and CDR2 is SVGAGI. Here the CDR3 DNA reads TGTGCCAGCAGCAAAGCGGTTACTAGCACATATACGCAGTATTTT. Protein sequence: CASSKAVTSTYTQYF.

V usage is TRBV2 and J usage is TRBJ1-5; D gene uncertain. This CDR3 is built from 13 residues. The V gene's germline CDR1 is SNHLY and CDR2 FYNNEI. Trimming took 6 bases from V and 5 from J, leaving 11 bases between them. In DNA form, the CDR3 reads TGTGCCAGCAGGTTAGGCGAAGATCAGCCCCAGCATTTT. Amino acids: CASRLGEDQPQHF.

This rearrangement joins TRBV5-1 to TRBJ2-7, with 8 bases fitting TRBD1. The CDR3 extends over 14 amino acids. J was trimmed by 2 bases and V by 5 bases; bases with no gene match: 6. Per germline, CDR1 SGHRS and CDR2 YFSETQ. CDR3 residues: CASRGQVRTYEQYF. CDR3 nucleotides: TGCGCCAGCAGGGGACAGGTCCGGACCTACGAGCAGTACTTC.

The rearrangement joins TRBV19 to TRBJ1-2, with 10 nucleotides matching TRBD1. The ends lost 1 base at V and 6 bases at J; junction bases unmatched: 5. CDR3 size: 15 residues. Germline lookup yields CDR1 LNHDA and CDR2 SQIVND (reference sequence). Here the CDR3 reads CASSIGDRGTDGYTF. The CDR3 DNA is TGTGCCAGTAGTATAGGGGACAGGGGCACGGATGGCTACACCTTC.

This sequence joins TRBV11-2 and TRBJ2-1; 9 nucleotides match TRBD2. From germline, CDR1 is SGHAT and CDR2 FQNNGV. The ends lost 5 bases at V and 12 bases at J; junction bases unmatched: 11. The CDR3 is 14 amino acids. The CDR3 sequence is CASSRGREGRWQFF. The CDR3 DNA follows: TGTGCCAGCAGCCGGGGGCGGGAGGGCCGGTGGCAGTTCTTC.

The rearrangement joins TRBV29-1 to TRBJ2-7; 9 positions match TRBD2. From germline, CDR1 is SQVTM and CDR2 ANQGSEA. The V segment lost 3 bases and the J segment 0 bases; nucleotides outside the gene matches: 3. The CDR3 extends over 14 amino acids. CDR3 in amino acids: CSVDISGSSYEQYF. CDR3 in DNA: TGCAGCGTTGATATTAGCGGGAGCTCCTACGAGCAGTACTTC.

V gene TRBV23-1 combines with J gene TRBJ1-5; 8 bases agree with TRBD1. Being an ORF, TRBV23-1 has a function that is uncertain. This CDR3 comprises 16 residues. Trimming cost V 8 bases and J 9 bases; bases outside gene matches: 18. DNA of the CDR3: TGCGCCAGCCCCACCCACGGGACAGGAAGTAGTGGGCCCCAGCATTTT. Protein product: CASPTHGTGSSGPQHF.

This clone was counted between two and nine times. This CDR3 is also generated by other DNA sequences in the sample. The V and J genes are TRBV24-1 and TRBJ1-2; 7 bases are shared with TRBD1. The CDR3 contains 14 residues. V was clipped by 3 bases and J by 3 bases; unmatched bases: 3. The V gene's germline CDR1 is KGHDR and CDR2 SFDVKD. The CDR3, as DNA: TGTGCCACCAGTGATAGACAGGGCCACTATGGCTACACCTTC. Translation gives CATSDRQGHYGYTF.

The chain has TRBV29-1 and TRBJ1-4; a weak D match, TRBD1 (6 bases). Trimming stripped 4 bases from V and 4 bases from J, with 19 bases between. The CDR3 contains 16 residues. From germline, CDR1 is SQVTM and CDR2 ANQGSEA. The CDR3 reads CSVGSRAGEDNEKLFF. CDR3 DNA: TGCAGCGTTGGGTCCCGGGCAGGGGAGGATAATGAAAAACTGTTTTTT.

The rearrangement joins TRBV7-3 to TRBJ2-7; D might be TRBD1 or TRBD2, each matching 5 bases. CDR3 length: 17 residues. V was cut by 1 base and J by 3 bases, with 19 bases left in between. CDR1 and CDR2 (germline): SGHTA, FQGTGA. CDR3 nucleotides: TGTGCCAGCAGCTTAAAATTTTCCGGGACCAAATACTACGAGCAGTACTTC. Amino acid sequence: CASSLKFSGTKYYEQYF. The full variable domain, with the rest looked up from reference TRBV7-3 and TRBJ2-7, is GAGVSQTPSNKVTEKGKYVELRCDPISGHTALYWYRQSLGQGPEFLIYFQGTGAADDSGLPNDRFFAVRPEGSVSTLKIQRTERGDSAVYLCASSLKFSGTKYYEQYFGPGTRLTVT.

The chain links TRBV29-1 to TRBJ1-2; D gene ambiguous. Germline assignment: CDR1 SQVTM and CDR2 ANQGSEA. This CDR3 comprises 13 residues. Deletions cut 1 base from V and 6 bases from J, with 12 bases between. CDR3 residues: CSVEVQTVNGYTF. Here the CDR3 DNA reads TGCAGCGTTGAAGTGCAGACGGTGAATGGCTACACCTTC.